A selection of T cell receptor beta chains follows, all from one sample in a study of cytomegalovirus exposure and HLA in healthy donors. Measured with immunoSEQ multiplex PCR; TCRdb has only the in-frame clones, and not every one. The sample lists approximately 70,000 clones; around three quarters were seen once. Sequencing was done on a sample of PBMCs. The receptors shown here come from a man aged 50 to 59 in good health and CMV-seronegative. The CDR3 runs from the conserved cysteine through the conserved F or W. The D gene is left open where the match is weak. Only some rows state a clone size, as once, few, many or a class for expanded clones.

NA	TRBV5-1	NA	TRBJ2-2	CATQDPNTGELFF	TGCGCCACCCAGGATCCGAACACCGGGGAGCTGTTTTTT
NA	TRBV15	NA	TRBJ1-5	CATSRELVSNQPQHF	TGTGCCACCAGCAGAGAACTCGTTAGCAATCAGCCCCAGCATTTT
NA	TRBV5-1	NA	TRBJ1-3	CASSLYTSTGNTIYF	TGCGCCAGCAGCTTGTACACTAGCACTGGAAACACCATATATTTT
NA	TRBV7-3	TRBD2	TRBJ2-3	CASSLTGGGVPDTQYF	TGTGCCAGCAGCTTAACTGGGGGGGGAGTCCCAGATACGCAGTATTTT
NA	TRBV7-9	TRBD1	TRBJ2-1	CASSRTGGRYNEQFF	TGTGCCAGCAGCAGGACAGGGGGAAGATACAATGAGCAGTTCTTC
NA	TRBV18	TRBD2	TRBJ2-7	CASSPNTGLAAYEQYF	TGTGCCAGCTCACCAAACACCGGACTAGCGGCCTACGAGCAGTACTTC
NA	TRBV29-1	NA	TRBJ1-1	CSVEDQSDTEAFF	TGCAGCGTTGAAGATCAATCGGACACTGAAGCTTTCTTT
NA	TRBV7-9	NA	TRBJ2-2	CASSPIQNTGELFF	TGTGCCAGCAGTCCGATACAGAACACCGGGGAGCTGTTTTTT
NA	TRBV5-1	TRBD1	TRBJ1-2	CASSLPLGQGNGYTF	TGCGCCAGCAGCCTACCCCTGGGACAGGGAAATGGCTACACCTTC
NA	TRBV30	NA	TRBJ1-1	CAYSRQSNTEAFF	TGTGCCTACTCGCGGCAGTCGAACACTGAAGCTTTCTTT
NA	TRBV7-9	TRBD1	TRBJ1-4	CASSSGQVREKLFF	TGTGCCAGCAGCTCCGGACAGGTTAGGGAAAAACTGTTTTTT
NA	TRBV28	TRBD1	TRBJ2-7	CASRLPGTVPYEQYF	TGTGCCAGCAGATTACCCGGGACAGTACCCTACGAGCAGTACTTC
NA	TRBV25-1	NA	TRBJ2-5	CASSGRGLGETQYF	TGTGCCAGCAGTGGCAGGGGTCTAGGAGAGACCCAGTACTTC
NA	TRBV19	NA	TRBJ2-7	CASSMAGGPYEQYF	TGTGCCAGTAGTATGGCCGGGGGGCCCTACGAGCAGTACTTC
NA	TRBV7-2	TRBD2	TRBJ2-3	CASSNSGRGTDTQYF	TGTGCCAGCAGCAATAGCGGGAGGGGCACAGATACGCAGTATTTT
once	TRBV30	NA	TRBJ2-3	CAWSIRSRTDTQYF	TGTGCCTGGAGTATTAGATCCCGCACAGATACGCAGTATTTT
NA	TRBV18	NA	TRBJ2-1	CASSPGPGELSSYNEQFF	TGTGCCAGCTCACCAGGACCGGGGGAGTTGAGCTCCTACAATGAGCAGTTCTTC
NA	TRBV2	TRBD1	TRBJ1-2	CASRGQGEEGYTF	TGTGCCAGCAGGGGACAGGGCGAGGAGGGCTACACCTTC
NA	TRBV9	TRBD2	TRBJ2-1	CASSVGSWGGNEQFF	TGTGCCAGCAGCGTAGGTAGTTGGGGGGGCAATGAGCAGTTCTTC
NA	TRBV30	NA	TRBJ1-1	CAWSAPLLTPRGTEAFF	TGTGCCTGGAGTGCACCCCTTCTTACTCCGCGGGGAACTGAAGCTTTCTTT
NA	TRBV6-1	TRBD1	TRBJ2-3	CASSLGTGSTDTQYF	TGTGCCAGCAGTTTGGGGACAGGGAGCACAGATACGCAGTATTTT
NA	TRBV2	TRBD1	TRBJ2-1	CASSLDRAVNEQFF	TGTGCCAGCAGTTTGGACAGGGCCGTCAATGAGCAGTTCTTC
NA	TRBV30	NA	TRBJ2-1	CAWSGSHPSYNEQFF	TGTGCCTGGAGTGGAAGCCACCCCTCCTACAATGAGCAGTTCTTC
NA	TRBV11-2	TRBD1	TRBJ1-2	CASSWTGMGGYTF	TGTGCCAGCAGCTGGACAGGGATGGGTGGCTACACCTTC
NA	TRBV5-8	NA	TRBJ2-7	CASSLSYYEQYF	TGTGCCAGCAGCTTGTCTTACTACGAGCAGTACTTC
NA	TRBV5-1	TRBD1	TRBJ2-5	CASSLGTGASQETQYF	TGCGCCAGCAGCTTGGGGACAGGGGCTAGCCAAGAGACCCAGTACTTC
NA	TRBV29-1	NA	TRBJ2-1	CSVRGSAGKTGEQFF	TGCAGCGTTCGTGGCTCGGCGGGAAAAACCGGTGAGCAGTTCTTC
few	TRBV7-2	NA	TRBJ1-6	CASSLGWGGGLNSPLHF	TGTGCCAGCAGCTTAGGTTGGGGCGGGGGGTTAAATTCACCCCTCCACTTT
NA	TRBV7-9	TRBD2	TRBJ2-7	CASSGTSGPYEQYF	TGTGCCAGCAGCGGGACTAGTGGCCCTTACGAGCAGTACTTC
few	TRBV19	NA	TRBJ2-1	CASSPGTLIYHNEQFF	TGTGCCAGTAGCCCTGGGACACTTATCTACCACAATGAGCAGTTCTTC
NA	TRBV6-1	NA	TRBJ1-5	CASSVAGNNQPQHF	TGTGCCAGCAGTGTCGCAGGGAACAATCAGCCCCAGCATTTT
NA	TRBV29-1	NA	TRBJ1-1	CSVVQFMNAEAFF	TGCAGCGTTGTTCAGTTCATGAACGCTGAAGCTTTCTTT
NA	TRBV27	NA	TRBJ2-3	CASSPYRGLQDTQYF	TGTGCCAGCAGTCCATACAGGGGACTCCAGGATACGCAGTATTTT
NA	TRBV4-1	TRBD1	TRBJ2-7	CASSYGQGANYEQYF	TGCGCCAGCAGCTACGGACAGGGGGCTAACTACGAGCAGTACTTC
NA	TRBV25-1	TRBD1	TRBJ1-3	CASSTGTGTRNTIYF	TGTGCCAGCAGCACCGGGACAGGGACGAGAAACACCATATATTTT
once	TRBV4-1	NA	TRBJ1-2	CASSQGGRVWGYTF	TGCGCCAGCAGCCAAGGGGGCAGGGTCTGGGGCTACACCTTC
NA	TRBV7-9	NA	TRBJ1-1	CASRLGQANTEAFF	TGTGCCAGCAGGTTGGGGCAGGCGAACACTGAAGCTTTCTTT
NA	TRBV10-3	NA	TRBJ2-7	CAISEADYEQYF	TGTGCCATCAGTGAGGCGGACTACGAGCAGTACTTC
few	TRBV10-3	NA	TRBJ2-1	CATQGVGLLEQFF	TGTGCCACACAGGGAGTTGGACTTCTTGAGCAGTTCTTC
NA	TRBV5-1	NA	TRBJ1-1	CASSLAAGRDEAFF	TGCGCCAGCAGCTTGGCGGCAGGGAGGGATGAAGCTTTCTTT
NA	TRBV28	NA	TRBJ1-1	CASTGQKNTEAFF	TGTGCCAGCACTGGACAGAAGAACACTGAAGCTTTCTTT
NA	TRBV4-2	NA	TRBJ2-5	CASSQGSAGAKETQYF	TGTGCCAGCAGCCAAGGATCCGCGGGGGCCAAAGAGACCCAGTACTTC
NA	TRBV5-1	TRBD2	TRBJ2-2	CASSSGTSGVTGELFF	TGCGCCAGCAGCAGCGGGACTAGCGGGGTGACCGGGGAGCTGTTTTTT
NA	TRBV10-3	TRBD1	TRBJ2-2	CAISTGGGTGELFF	TGTGCCATCAGTACAGGGGGCGGGACCGGGGAGCTGTTTTTT
NA	TRBV7-2	NA	TRBJ2-3	CASSLGRFQSGRRWDTQYF	TGTGCCAGCAGCTTAGGCCGCTTTCAGAGCGGGCGTAGGTGGGATACGCAGTATTTT
few	TRBV6-1	TRBD2	TRBJ2-7	CASRVAGGPSEQYF	TGTGCCAGCAGAGTAGCGGGAGGGCCCTCCGAGCAGTACTTC
NA	TRBV7-2	NA	TRBJ2-2	CASSFDWNTGELFF	TGTGCCAGCAGCTTCGACTGGAACACCGGGGAGCTGTTTTTT
few	TRBV4-1	NA	TRBJ2-7	CASSQVGSSSYEQYF	TGCGCCAGCAGCCAAGTTGGCTCTAGCTCCTACGAGCAGTACTTC